Included here is one T cell receptor beta chain sequence, with context. The data were taken from a study of Ad26.COV2.S vaccination and SARS-CoV-2 variants. Sequencing used immunoSEQ multiplex PCR; TCRdb keeps in-frame clones, though not all of them. The sample lists more than 400,000 clones, around 92% seen once, with about 1.7% in the top ten. Trimming removed 7 bases at V and 3 bases at J, with 15 bases between. The CDR3 is 14 residues long. Germline V gene sequence: CDR1 MNHEY, CDR2 SVGAGI. Treatment indicated: about 20 received Ad26.COV2.S at low or high dose, single or two shots; about 5 received placebo; per-sample allocation not given. After the first vaccine or placebo injection, samples were drawn on day 63. Donation came from an adult in Boston who was aged 18-55 years.

Sample: peripheral blood, taken in a trial of Ad26.COV2.S vaccine versus placebo. The TCR originated in a person aged 18-65 years who received the Ad26.COV2.S COVID-19 vaccine or a placebo. The rearrangement uses TRBV6-5 and TRBJ1-1; possibly TRBD1 for D (6 bases). The CDR3 sequence is CASTFRQDYTEAFF. The CDR3 DNA is TGTGCCAGCACCTTTAGACAGGATTACACTGAAGCTTTCTTT.